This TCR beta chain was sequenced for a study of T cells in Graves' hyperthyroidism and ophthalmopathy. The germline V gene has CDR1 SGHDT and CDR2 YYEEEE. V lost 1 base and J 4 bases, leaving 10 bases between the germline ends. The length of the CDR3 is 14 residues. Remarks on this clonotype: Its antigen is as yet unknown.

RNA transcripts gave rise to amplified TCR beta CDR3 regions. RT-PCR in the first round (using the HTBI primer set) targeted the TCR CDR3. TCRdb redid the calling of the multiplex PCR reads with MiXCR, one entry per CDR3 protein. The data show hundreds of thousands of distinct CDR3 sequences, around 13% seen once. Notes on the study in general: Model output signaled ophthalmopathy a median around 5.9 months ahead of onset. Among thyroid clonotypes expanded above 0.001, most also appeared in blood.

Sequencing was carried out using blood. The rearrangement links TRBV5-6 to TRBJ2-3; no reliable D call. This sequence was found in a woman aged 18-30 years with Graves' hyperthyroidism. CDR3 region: CASSLSRAPDTQYF. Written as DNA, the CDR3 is TGTGCCAGCAGCTTGAGTAGAGCGCCAGATACGCAGTATTTT.